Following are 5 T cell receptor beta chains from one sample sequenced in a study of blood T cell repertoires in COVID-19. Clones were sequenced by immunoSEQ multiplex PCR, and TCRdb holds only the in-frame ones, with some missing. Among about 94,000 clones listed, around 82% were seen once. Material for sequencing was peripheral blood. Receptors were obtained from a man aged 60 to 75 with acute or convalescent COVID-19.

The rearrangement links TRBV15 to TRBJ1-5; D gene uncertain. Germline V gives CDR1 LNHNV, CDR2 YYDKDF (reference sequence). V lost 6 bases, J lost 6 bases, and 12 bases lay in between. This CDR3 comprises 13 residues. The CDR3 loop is CATSLGGVQPQHF. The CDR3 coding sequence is TGTGCCACCAGTCTTGGCGGGGTTCAGCCCCAGCATTTT.

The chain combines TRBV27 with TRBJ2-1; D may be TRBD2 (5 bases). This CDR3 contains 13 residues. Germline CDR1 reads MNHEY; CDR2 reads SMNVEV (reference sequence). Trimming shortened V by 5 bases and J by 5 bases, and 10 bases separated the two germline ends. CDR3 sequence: CASSHGVNNEQFF. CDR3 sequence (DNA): TGTGCCAGCAGTCACGGGGTAAACAATGAGCAGTTCTTC.

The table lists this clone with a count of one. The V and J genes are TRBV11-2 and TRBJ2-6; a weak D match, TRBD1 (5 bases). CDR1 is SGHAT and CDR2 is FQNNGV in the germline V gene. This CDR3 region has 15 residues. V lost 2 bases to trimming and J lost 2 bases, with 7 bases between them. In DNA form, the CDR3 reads TGTGCCAGCAGCTTAAGGGGAACTGGGGCCAACGTCCTGACTTTC. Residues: CASSLRGTGANVLTF.

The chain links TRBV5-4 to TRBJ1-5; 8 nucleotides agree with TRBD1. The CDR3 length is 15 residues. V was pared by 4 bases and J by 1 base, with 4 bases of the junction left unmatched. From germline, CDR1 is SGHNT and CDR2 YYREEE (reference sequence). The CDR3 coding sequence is TGTGCCAGCAGCAAGACAGGGGAGAGCAATCAGCCCCAGCATTTT. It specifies CASSKTGESNQPQHF. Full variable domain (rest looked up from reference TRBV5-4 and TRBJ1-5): ETGVTQSPTHLIKTRGQQVTLRCSSQSGHNTVSWYQQALGQGPQFIFQYYREEENGRGNFPPRFSGLQFPNYSSELNVNALELDDSALYLCASSKTGESNQPQHFGDGTRLSIL.

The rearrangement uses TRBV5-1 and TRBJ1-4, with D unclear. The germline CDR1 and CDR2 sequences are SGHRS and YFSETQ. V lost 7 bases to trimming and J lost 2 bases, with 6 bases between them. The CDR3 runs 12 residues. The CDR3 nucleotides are TGCGCCAGCTATGAGACTAATGAAAAACTGTTTTTT. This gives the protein CASYETNEKLFF.